The rows below give T cell receptor beta chains drawn from one sample of a study of PD-1 blockade in classical Hodgkin lymphoma. Assay: immunoSEQ multiplex PCR; the TCRdb copy retains only in-frame clones and omits some. The table has around 25,000 clones, approximately 88% seen once. Here the sequenced sample was peripheral blood mononuclear cells (PBMCs), taken before the fourth cycle of nivolumab. Every receptor here comes from a human donor with classical Hodgkin lymphoma. The CDR3 runs from the conserved cysteine through the conserved F or W. D genes are given only for firm matches. A clone size is listed for some rows: how often the clone was seen (once, few, many), or a class if it is expanded.

size: -; length: 11; D: -; V: TRBV2; J: TRBJ2-3; DNA: TGTGCCAGCAGGTGGGCAGATACGCAGTATTTT; CDR3: CASRWADTQYF
size: once; length: 13; D: -; V: TRBV5-5; J: TRBJ1-5; DNA: TGTGCCAGCAGCTTCGACAATTATCAGCCCCAGCATTTT; CDR3: CASSFDNYQPQHF
size: -; length: 15; D: TRBD2; V: TRBV6-4; J: TRBJ2-1; DNA: TGTGCCAGCAGTGTCGGGTCTAGCGGGGGCGGCGAGCAGTTCTTC; CDR3: CASSVGSSGGGEQFF
size: -; length: 15; D: -; V: TRBV2; J: TRBJ2-3; DNA: TGTGCCAGCAGTGCTTTCGGAGGAGAAACAGATACGCAGTATTTT; CDR3: CASSAFGGETDTQYF
size: -; length: 16; D: TRBD1; V: TRBV5-1; J: TRBJ2-3; DNA: TGCGCCAGCAGTTTTGGGACAGGGGGCAGCGCAGATACGCAGTATTTT; CDR3: CASSFGTGGSADTQYF
size: -; length: 16; D: -; V: TRBV19; J: TRBJ1-2; DNA: TGTGCCAGTACTCCATCCGGACAGAGAGCTAACTATGGCTACACCTTC; CDR3: CASTPSGQRANYGYTF
size: -; length: 17; D: -; V: TRBV4-2; J: TRBJ1-4; DNA: TGTGCCAGCAGCCAAGATCAGGGCGGTATGGCTAATGAAAAACTGTTTTTT; CDR3: CASSQDQGGMANEKLFF
size: few; length: 14; D: -; V: TRBV10-3; J: TRBJ1-1; DNA: TGTGCCATCAGTGATCCGACTTTGAACACTGAAGCTTTCTTT; CDR3: CAISDPTLNTEAFF
size: -; length: 15; D: TRBD2; V: TRBV10-3; J: TRBJ2-2; DNA: TGTGCCATCAAAGTACTAGCGGGAGAGGTCGGGGAGCTGTTTTTT; CDR3: CAIKVLAGEVGELFF
size: -; length: 15; D: -; V: TRBV5-4; J: TRBJ2-5; DNA: TGTGCCAGCAGCCGCTCTAGCGTGATCCAAGAGACCCAGTACTTC; CDR3: CASSRSSVIQETQYF
size: -; length: 17; D: TRBD2; V: TRBV11-2; J: TRBJ2-1; DNA: TGTGCCAGCAGCTTAGATCGGCGAGGGAGGGTCTATAATGAGCAGTTCTTC; CDR3: CASSLDRRGRVYNEQFF
size: -; length: 14; D: -; V: TRBV7-6; J: TRBJ2-5; DNA: TGTGCCAGCAGCTTGGCCGGCGGGATTGAGACCCAGTACTTC; CDR3: CASSLAGGIETQYF
size: -; length: 17; D: -; V: TRBV6-1; J: TRBJ2-7; DNA: TGTGCCAGCAGTGAAGGGCCAGGGCAACAACCAAACTACGAGCAGTACTTC; CDR3: CASSEGPGQQPNYEQYF
size: once; length: 16; D: -; V: TRBV5-1; J: TRBJ1-3; DNA: TGCGCCAGCAGCGGAGCCGGGGACCGCTCTGGAAACACCATATATTTT; CDR3: CASSGAGDRSGNTIYF
size: once; length: 16; D: -; V: TRBV6-5; J: TRBJ2-3; DNA: TGTGCCAGCAGTTACTCAGCTAGAGGGGTCACAGATACGCAGTATTTT; CDR3: CASSYSARGVTDTQYF
size: once; length: 15; D: -; V: TRBV7-9; J: TRBJ1-4; DNA: TGTGCCAGCAGTCCTAAGGGGGGAGGTAATGAAAAACTGTTTTTT; CDR3: CASSPKGGGNEKLFF
size: -; length: 14; D: TRBD1; V: TRBV6-1; J: TRBJ2-1; DNA: TGTGCCAGCAGTCGAACAGGGGGTTACAATGAGCAGTTCTTC; CDR3: CASSRTGGYNEQFF
size: -; length: 18; D: TRBD2; V: TRBV5-1; J: TRBJ2-2; DNA: TGCGCCAGCAGCTTCCGAGAGCTAGCGGGAGATATCACCGGGGAGCTGTTTTTT; CDR3: CASSFRELAGDITGELFF
size: -; length: 15; D: -; V: TRBV10-3; J: TRBJ2-1; DNA: TGTGCCATCAGTGGGGGGCGAGCGGGAAACAATGAGCAGTTCTTC; CDR3: CAISGGRAGNNEQFF
size: -; length: 14; D: -; V: TRBV10-3; J: TRBJ2-1; DNA: TGTGCCATCAGTGAGTCGACTAGTTACAATGAGCAGTTCTTC; CDR3: CAISESTSYNEQFF
size: few; length: 16; D: TRBD2; V: TRBV30; J: TRBJ2-1; DNA: TGTGCCTGTAAATCCCCCGGGGCTAGCGGGTACAATGAGCAGTTCTTC; CDR3: CACKSPGASGYNEQFF
size: -; length: 22; D: -; V: TRBV21-1; J: TRBJ2-1; DNA: TGTGCCAGCAGCAAAGCCCTCAGGGCCCAAGTGTCTAGCGGGAGGGCCAGCGATGAGCAGTTCTTC; CDR3: CASSKALRAQVSSGRASDEQFF
size: -; length: 15; D: -; V: TRBV5-1; J: TRBJ2-7; DNA: TGCGCCAGCAGTCAATCCCCGATCCCGGGCTACGAGCAGTACTTC; CDR3: CASSQSPIPGYEQYF
size: -; length: 14; D: TRBD2; V: TRBV7-2; J: TRBJ2-7; DNA: TGTGCCAGCAGCTTTGAAGCGGGGCCTTACGAGCAGTACTTC; CDR3: CASSFEAGPYEQYF
size: -; length: 13; D: -; V: TRBV29-1; J: TRBJ2-1; DNA: TGCAGCGTTTCTGCGGGGATTTACAATGAGCAGTTCTTC; CDR3: CSVSAGIYNEQFF
size: -; length: 17; D: TRBD1; V: TRBV28; J: TRBJ1-1; DNA: TGTGCCAGCAGTCCCGGACAGGGTGTTTTTATGAACACTGAAGCTTTCTTT; CDR3: CASSPGQGVFMNTEAFF
size: -; length: 14; D: TRBD1; V: TRBV19; J: TRBJ1-1; DNA: TGTGCCAGTAGGGCGGACAGGGTGAACACTGAAGCTTTCTTT; CDR3: CASRADRVNTEAFF
size: -; length: 16; D: -; V: TRBV18; J: TRBJ2-7; DNA: TGTGCCAGCTCACCACAGGCAGGGCCCGCGGTATACGAGCAGTACTTC; CDR3: CASSPQAGPAVYEQYF
size: once; length: 16; D: -; V: TRBV7-9; J: TRBJ1-4; DNA: TGTGCCAGCAGCTTAGTCCGAGGCAGGGAGTCGCAAAAACTGTTTTTT; CDR3: CASSLVRGRESQKLFF
size: -; length: 14; D: TRBD1; V: TRBV5-4; J: TRBJ2-3; DNA: TGTGCCAGCAGCAAACAGGGGGTGCCAGATACGCAGTATTTT; CDR3: CASSKQGVPDTQYF
size: once; length: 13; D: -; V: TRBV7-9; J: TRBJ2-5; DNA: TGTGCCAGCAGCCTCCCAGTGGGAGAGACCCAGTACTTC; CDR3: CASSLPVGETQYF
size: -; length: 13; D: -; V: TRBV12-5; J: TRBJ2-3; DNA: TGTGCTAGTGGTTTCTCAGGGGCAGATACGCAGTATTTT; CDR3: CASGFSGADTQYF
size: -; length: 14; D: -; V: TRBV5-1; J: TRBJ2-3; DNA: TGCGCCCGAGGCGTCCTCCATCCCACAGATACGCAGTATTTT; CDR3: CARGVLHPTDTQYF
size: -; length: 11; D: -; V: TRBV27; J: TRBJ1-5; DNA: TGTGCCAGCAGTTTAAGCCAGCCCCAGCATTTT; CDR3: CASSLSQPQHF
size: -; length: 15; D: -; V: TRBV7-9; J: TRBJ1-3; DNA: TGTGCCAGCAGCCCCGGGACCAGGTTGGGAAACACCATATATTTT; CDR3: CASSPGTRLGNTIYF
size: -; length: 15; D: TRBD1; V: TRBV5-5; J: TRBJ1-2; DNA: TGTGCCAGCAGCTTGGGCAGGGGGACTAACTATGGCTACACCTTC; CDR3: CASSLGRGTNYGYTF
size: -; length: 16; D: -; V: TRBV7-8; J: TRBJ1-1; DNA: TGTGCCAGCAGCTTATACGGACAGATATTGAACACTGAAGCTTTCTTT; CDR3: CASSLYGQILNTEAFF
size: -; length: 16; D: -; V: TRBV11-2; J: TRBJ2-3; DNA: TGTGCCAGCAGCTTACTCATAAGGATAAGCACAGATACGCAGTATTTT; CDR3: CASSLLIRISTDTQYF
size: -; length: 14; D: TRBD2; V: TRBV6-1; J: TRBJ2-7; DNA: TGTGCCAGCAGTGAAAATCGGGGGGGGAACGAGCAGTACTTC; CDR3: CASSENRGGNEQYF
size: -; length: 12; D: -; V: TRBV30; J: TRBJ1-1; DNA: TGTGCCTGGAGTCCCTCAGCGGTAAACGCTTTCTTT; CDR3: CAWSPSAVNAFF
size: -; length: 13; D: -; V: TRBV11-2; J: TRBJ2-7; DNA: TGTGCCAGCAGCTTCGACAGATCCTACGAGCAGTACTTC; CDR3: CASSFDRSYEQYF
size: -; length: 13; D: -; V: TRBV7-2; J: TRBJ1-2; DNA: TGTGCCAGCAGCATCGGCACCAACTATGGCTACACCTTC; CDR3: CASSIGTNYGYTF
size: -; length: 14; D: -; V: TRBV18; J: TRBJ1-1; DNA: TGTGCCAGCTCACCCGACAGTATGAACACTGAAGCTTTCTTT; CDR3: CASSPDSMNTEAFF
size: -; length: 15; D: TRBD1; V: TRBV15; J: TRBJ1-2; DNA: TGTGCCACCAGCAGAGATTTGGACAGGGTGGATGGCTACACCTTC; CDR3: CATSRDLDRVDGYTF
size: -; length: 13; D: -; V: TRBV6-4; J: TRBJ2-3; DNA: TGTGCCAGCAGTGACCCCGGCACAGATACGCAGTATTTT; CDR3: CASSDPGTDTQYF